Each of the 27 T cell receptor beta chains below was sequenced from the same sample in a study of cytomegalovirus exposure and HLA in healthy donors (dated by TCRdb to the late 2010s). The library was produced with the immunoSEQ multiplex PCR assay. The immuneACCESS repertoire file appears here via TCRdb, limited to in-frame rearrangements. These files lack a portion of the clones; in checked studies, under half of the deficit traces to unresolved V genes, and the cause of the others is not known. This sample gives under 100,000 clones in total; 96% of them show up just once. 0.78% of the sample comes from the top ten. Sequencing used PBMCs. These receptors were taken from a man aged 18 to 30 in good health and CMV-seronegative.

V usage is TRBV5-1 and J usage is TRBJ1-1, with D uncertain. The CDR3 covers 13 residues. Germline CDR1 is SGHRS and CDR2 is YFSETQ. V was clipped by 4 bases and J by 2 bases, with 9 bases between them. CDR3 in DNA: TGCGCCAGCAGCGTCCCAAGCAACACTGAAGCTTTCTTT. It yields the protein CASSVPSNTEAFF.

The chain combines TRBV7-8 with TRBJ2-3, with TRBD1 matching over 7 bases. The CDR3 runs 16 residues. CDR1 and CDR2 (germline): SGHVS, FQNEAQ. Trimming took 7 bases from V and 0 from J; bases not matched to a gene: 10. The CDR3 region is CASISDGDSSTDTQYF. The CDR3 nucleotides read TGTGCCAGCATCTCCGACGGGGACAGTAGCACAGATACGCAGTATTTT.

This chain joins TRBV27 and TRBJ1-5, with TRBD1 matching over 7 bases. Germline-derived CDR1 and CDR2 are MNHEY and SMNVEV (reference sequence). The CDR3 has 14 amino acids. The J segment lost 0 bases and the V segment lost 6 bases, leaving 2 bases of the junction unmatched. CDR3 residues: CASRTGFSNQPQHF. The CDR3 nucleotides are TGTGCCAGCAGGACAGGGTTTAGCAATCAGCCCCAGCATTTT.

The V call is TRBV11-2, the J call TRBJ2-4, with TRBD2 identical over 7 bases. Trimming removed 5 bases from V and 3 bases from J; junction bases left unmatched: 7. CDR3 length: 15 residues. Germline CDR1 and CDR2: SGHAT and FQNNGV. CDR3 loop: CASSARREGKNIQYF. CDR3 nucleotide sequence: TGTGCCAGCAGCGCAAGGAGGGAGGGCAAAAACATTCAGTACTTC.

The chain links TRBV21-1 to TRBJ2-2; TRBD1 is the table's D call and was not checked against the DNA. TRBV21-1 is labeled a pseudogene. The CDR3 consists of 13 residues. The CDR3 coding sequence is TGTGCCAGCAGCACCAGTGCCCGTGGGGAGCTGTTTTTT. As protein: CASSTSARGELFF.

The V gene is TRBV9, the J gene TRBJ2-1; D possibly corresponds to TRBD1 (8 bases). CDR1 SGDLS and CDR2 YYNGEE come from the germline V gene. The germline V and J ends were trimmed by 1 base and 4 bases, with 21 bases remaining between them. This CDR3 region has 18 residues. Here the CDR3 DNA reads TGTGCCAGCAGCGTATTCAACAGGGGGGGTGCCCCTTACAATGAGCAGTTCTTC. It specifies CASSVFNRGGAPYNEQFF.

This sequence joins TRBV11-3 and TRBJ1-1; D may be TRBD1 (6 bases). This CDR3 contains 17 residues. Trimming left V 3 bases short and J 1 base short, with 18 bases between. Germline V CDR1 and CDR2: SGHNT, YENEEA. CDR3 protein: CASSFLQGQPRNTEAFF. The CDR3 nucleotides are TGTGCCAGCAGCTTCCTCCAAGGACAGCCACGGAACACTGAAGCTTTCTTT.

The V call is TRBV5-1, the J call TRBJ2-5; 7 bases align to TRBD1. Germline loops: CDR1 SGHRS, CDR2 YFSETQ. The CDR3 length is 16 residues. V trimming: 1 base; J trimming: 5 bases; junction bases outside the gene matches: 11. The CDR3 DNA reads as TGCGCCAGCAGCTTGCCAGAACAGGGGTTTTACGAGACCCAGTACTTC. Translation: CASSLPEQGFYETQYF.

The chain uses TRBV5-5 and TRBJ2-3; 10 nucleotides match TRBD2. V lost 0 bases, J lost 5 bases, and 6 bases stayed unmatched. The CDR3 loop spans 16 amino acids. Germline V gene sequence: CDR1 SGHKS, CDR2 YYEKEE (reference sequence). The CDR3 loop is CASSLVLLAGVDTQYF. Written as DNA, the CDR3 is TGTGCCAGCAGCTTGGTGCTCCTAGCGGGAGTAGATACGCAGTATTTT.

V usage is TRBV7-8 and J usage is TRBJ1-3; D is undetermined. V was clipped by 6 bases and J by 4 bases, with 16 bases between them. This CDR3 is 15 amino acids long. In germline, CDR1 is SGHVS, CDR2 FQNEAQ. The CDR3 DNA sequence: TGTGCCAGCAGGTCGGGCGGAGGAGAAGGAAACACCATATATTTT. The encoded protein is CASRSGGGEGNTIYF.

The V and J genes are TRBV2 and TRBJ2-1, with a weak D call TRBD2 (5 bases). CDR3 size: 10 residues. Germline CDR1 is SNHLY and CDR2 is FYNNEI. V was trimmed by 8 bases and J by 7 bases, leaving 6 bases between them. This CDR3 reads CASGENEQFF. The CDR3 DNA is TGTGCCAGCGGGGAGAATGAGCAGTTCTTC. Variable domain in full (rest from reference TRBV2 and TRBJ2-1): EPEVTQTPSHQVTQMGQEVILRCVPISNHLYFYWYRQILGQKVEFLVSFYNNEISEKSEIFDDQFSVERPDGSNFTLKIRSTKLEDSAMYFCASGENEQFFGPGTRLTVL.

The V and J genes are TRBV2 and TRBJ2-5; TRBD1 matches at 7 bases. The CDR3 sequence is 14 residues long. Per the germline V gene, CDR1 is SNHLY and CDR2 is FYNNEI. Germline trimming cut 4 bases from V and 5 bases from J; bases unmatched to any gene: 7. The CDR3 DNA reads as TGTGCCAGCAGTGCCAGACAGGGTAGGGAGACCCAGTACTTC. Protein: CASSARQGRETQYF.

This chain links TRBV6-1 with TRBJ2-1; D unresolved. Germline lookup yields CDR1 MNHNS and CDR2 SASEGT. Deletions cut 3 bases from V and 13 bases from J, with 19 bases between. The CDR3 loop spans 14 amino acids. The CDR3 coding sequence is TGTGCCAGCAGTGAGACTCAACGTACGGCCCACCAGTTCTTC. Its protein product is CASSETQRTAHQFF.

V and J are TRBV10-2 and TRBJ1-2; D unclear. Germline lookup yields CDR1 WSHSY and CDR2 SAAADI. This CDR3 region has 14 residues. V was pared by 2 bases and J by 4 bases, with 11 bases between. The CDR3 nucleotides are TGCGCCAGCAGTGAGATAAGAGGGAGCTATGGCTACACCTTC. Its protein product is CASSEIRGSYGYTF.

This clone was seen once. The chain uses TRBV5-6 and TRBJ2-3; D perhaps matches TRBD1 (6 bases). Germline V gene data show CDR1 as SGHDT and CDR2 as YYEEEE. Deletions cut 1 base from V and 6 bases from J, with 15 bases between. This CDR3 contains 15 residues. The DNA of the CDR3 is TGTGCCAGCAGCTTGCCAGGGGCGCCATTGGATACGCAGTATTTT. This gives the protein CASSLPGAPLDTQYF.

The V and J genes are TRBV4-1 and TRBJ1-4; D gene uncertain. In germline, CDR1 is MGHRA, CDR2 YSYEKL. This CDR3 has 14 amino acids. V lost 1 base and J lost 7, with 10 bases in between. Here the CDR3 DNA reads TGCGCCAGCAGCCAAGTGGGCCGGGGTGAAAAACTGTTTTTT. The encoded protein is CASSQVGRGEKLFF.

A single count supports this clone. In DNA, the CDR3 is TGTGCCTGGAGTGAGGCAGGGAGGGAAAAACTGTTTTTT. Translated: CAWSEAGREKLFF. This chain uses TRBV30 with TRBJ1-4; perhaps TRBD1 as D (5 bases). Between the trimmed V and J ends, which lost 1 base and 8 bases, there was a span of 11 bases. CDR1 GTSNPN and CDR2 SVGIG come from the germline V gene (reference sequence). The CDR3 spans 13 residues.

With regard to this clone: Other DNA variants within this sample encode the same CDR3. V is TRBV5-1 and J is TRBJ2-1, with TRBD2 matching 12 bases. With V trimmed by 0 bases and J by 7 bases, 2 bases remained unmatched. The CDR3 spans 15 residues. Germline V gene data show CDR1 as SGHRS and CDR2 as YFSETQ. The CDR3 DNA reads as TGCGCCAGCAGCTTGGGACTAGCGGGAGCGAATGAGCAGTTCTTC. It yields the protein CASSLGLAGANEQFF. The full variable domain, with the rest looked up from reference TRBV5-1 and TRBJ2-1, is KAGVTQTPRYLIKTRGQQVTLSCSPISGHRSVSWYQQTPGQGLQFLFEYFSETQRNKGNFPGRFSGRQFSNSRSEMNVSTLELGDSALYLCASSLGLAGANEQFFGPGTRLTVL.

The rearrangement joins TRBV7-6 to TRBJ2-5; D remains unclear. CDR3 size: 16 residues. Trimming left V 0 bases short and J 1 base short, with 12 bases between. The germline CDR1 and CDR2 sequences are SGHVS and FNYEAQ. CDR3 coding DNA: TGTGCCAGCAGCTTAGCCCGAGGCAACCTCCAAGAGACCCAGTACTTC. Amino acids: CASSLARGNLQETQYF.

This clone showed up just once. CDR3 residues: CASSIQTGHTGELFF. CDR3 coding DNA: TGTGCCAGTAGTATTCAGACAGGGCACACCGGGGAGCTGTTTTTT. V and J are TRBV19 and TRBJ2-2; TRBD1 aligns across 7 bases. Unmatched junction bases numbered 4, after V lost 3 bases and J lost 3 bases. This CDR3 has 15 amino acids. Germline V gives CDR1 LNHDA, CDR2 SQIVND (reference sequence).

The rearrangement links TRBV5-1 to TRBJ2-5; 7 nucleotides align to TRBD1. The CDR3 covers 13 residues. Germline trimming cut 4 bases from V and 4 bases from J; bases unmatched to any gene: 4. Germline CDR1 is SGHRS and CDR2 is YFSETQ. CDR3 residues: CASSRTGGETQYF. The CDR3 DNA reads as TGCGCCAGCAGCCGGACAGGTGGAGAGACCCAGTACTTC.

The chain couples TRBV19 to TRBJ1-5, with no clear D. V dropped 6 bases and J dropped 5 bases, with 11 bases sitting between them. Germline V gene lookup returns CDR1 LNHDA and CDR2 SQIVND (reference sequence). The length of the CDR3 is 13 residues. This CDR3 is CASRSTDYQPQHF. The CDR3 coding sequence is TGTGCCAGTAGATCGACGGACTATCAGCCCCAGCATTTT. Full variable domain (rest looked up from reference TRBV19 and TRBJ1-5): DGGITQSPKYLFRKEGQNVTLSCEQNLNHDAMYWYRQDPGQGLRLIYYSQIVNDFQKGDIAEGYSVSREKKESFPLTVTSAQKNPTAFYLCASRSTDYQPQHFGDGTRLSIL.

The rearrangement uses TRBV4-1 and TRBJ2-3; 8 nucleotides align to TRBD2. The junction had 15 bases not matched to a gene; V was cut back by 1 base and J by 0 bases. The CDR3 extends over 20 amino acids. The germline CDR1 and CDR2 sequences are MGHRA and YSYEKL. CDR3 DNA sequence: TGCGCCAGCAGCCAAGTTCCTGGCGGGAGGACAATGAGAAGCACAGATACGCAGTATTTT. It encodes CASSQVPGGRTMRSTDTQYF.

The rearrangement joins TRBV4-3 to TRBJ2-3, with 9 bases that match TRBD1. CDR1 LGHNA and CDR2 YSLEER come from the germline V gene. V trimming: 0 bases; J trimming: 7 bases; junction bases outside the gene matches: 11. This CDR3 contains 17 residues. CDR3 sequence reads: CASSQDTGDRAINTQYF. The DNA for the CDR3 is TGCGCCAGCAGCCAAGACACCGGGGACAGGGCTATCAATACGCAGTATTTT.

The chain has TRBV11-2 and TRBJ2-3, with TRBD2 matching 7 bases. Trimming removed 7 bases from V and 2 bases from J; junction bases left unmatched: 9. CDR3 length equals 15 residues. Germline CDR1 reads SGHAT; CDR2 reads FQNNGV. The CDR3 DNA is TGTGCCAGCAACACTAATCTAGCGGTCACAGATACGCAGTATTTT. Its protein is CASNTNLAVTDTQYF.

The V gene is TRBV9, the J gene TRBJ2-7; 8 bases align to TRBD2. V gave up 0 bases and J gave up 7 bases; unmatched junction bases: 3. The CDR3 runs to 13 residues. From germline, CDR1 is SGDLS and CDR2 YYNGEE. CDR3 protein: CASSVEGLGEQYF. The CDR3 DNA reads TGTGCCAGCAGCGTAGAGGGACTAGGTGAGCAGTACTTC.

This chain connects TRBV29-1 to TRBJ1-4; 8 bases align to TRBD1. The trim removed 0 bases at V and 4 bases at J, leaving 7 bases unmatched. CDR1 is SQVTM and CDR2 is ANQGSEA in the germline V gene. The CDR3 spans 16 residues. CDR3 in amino acids: CSVEEDRAKDNEKLFF. DNA of the CDR3: TGCAGCGTTGAAGAGGACAGGGCCAAGGATAATGAAAAACTGTTTTTT.